This TCR beta chain originates from a study of blood T cell repertoires in COVID-19. As for the study in general: The United States, Italy and Spain were the sources of the acute and convalescent COVID-19 samples. T cells, B-cell-depleted T cells, or PBMCs provided the cDNA or gDNA that served as material.

Generated by immunoSEQ multiplex PCR, the TCRdb table keeps only in-frame clones and is missing some. The sample has more than 200,000 clones; more than 70% are singletons. Across about two dozen US areas, participants ranged in age from roughly 18 to 95 years. Assignment of participants to cohorts was predicated upon participant-reported clinical history. The germline CDR1 and CDR2 sequences are LGHNA and YSLEER. This CDR3 spans 16 amino acids. Trimming took 0 bases from V and 1 from J, leaving 11 bases between them. This sequence joins TRBV4-3 and TRBJ2-3, with D uncertain. Sequencing was done on a sample of PBMCs or T cells enriched from blood (not recorded which). The TCR was taken from a woman aged 40-49 years with acute COVID-19. In DNA, the CDR3 is TGCGCCAGCAGCCAAGATAATCCCCGCGGCACAGATACGCAGTATTTT. Protein: CASSQDNPRGTDTQYF.